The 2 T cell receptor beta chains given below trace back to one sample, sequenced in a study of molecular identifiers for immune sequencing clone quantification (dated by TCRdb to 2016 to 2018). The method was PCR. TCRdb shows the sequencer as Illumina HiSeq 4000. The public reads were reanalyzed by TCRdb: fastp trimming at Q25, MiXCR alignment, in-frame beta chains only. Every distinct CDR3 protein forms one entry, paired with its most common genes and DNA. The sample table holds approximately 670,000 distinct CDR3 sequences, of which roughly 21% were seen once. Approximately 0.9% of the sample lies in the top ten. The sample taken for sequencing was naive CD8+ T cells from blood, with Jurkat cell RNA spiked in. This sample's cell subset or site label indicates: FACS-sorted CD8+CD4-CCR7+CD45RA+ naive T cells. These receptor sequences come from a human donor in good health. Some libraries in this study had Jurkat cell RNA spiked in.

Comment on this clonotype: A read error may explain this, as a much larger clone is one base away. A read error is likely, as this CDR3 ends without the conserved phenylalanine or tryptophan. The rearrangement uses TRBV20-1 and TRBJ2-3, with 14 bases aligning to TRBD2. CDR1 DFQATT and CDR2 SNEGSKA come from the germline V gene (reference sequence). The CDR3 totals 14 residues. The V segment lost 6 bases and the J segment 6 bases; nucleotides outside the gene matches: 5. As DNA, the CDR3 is TGCAGTGCCGCGGGACTAGCGGGGGTTGATACGCAGTATCTT. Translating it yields CSAAGLAGVDTQYL.

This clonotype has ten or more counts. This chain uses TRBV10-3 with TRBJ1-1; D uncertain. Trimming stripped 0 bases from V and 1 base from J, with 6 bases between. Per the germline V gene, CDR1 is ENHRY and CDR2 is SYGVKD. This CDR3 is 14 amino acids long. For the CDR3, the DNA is TGTGCCATCAGTGAGTCTGAGGGGAACACTGAAGCTTTCTTT. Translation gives CAISESEGNTEAFF.